Here is one T cell receptor (beta chain) with its context. The antigen is undetermined. The data were obtained in a study of beta chain features in type 1 diabetes. The germline CDR1 and CDR2 sequences are SGDLS and YYNGEE. V trimming: 4 bases; J trimming: 6 bases; junction bases outside the gene matches: 12. This CDR3 is 16 amino acids long. One heparinised blood draw averaging roughly 100 mL was given by each donor. Naive, central memory, regulatory and stem cell-like memory cells within the CD4+ compartment were sorted using CD45RO/CCR7/CD25/CD127/CD95/CD27. Purities in excess of 95% were seen in all sorted populations. What was sequenced were expressed TCRB transcripts, since all of the isolated RNA had been reverse transcribed. Profiled with immunoSEQ multiplex PCR; TCRdb holds only in-frame clones, not every one. The sample carries hundreds of thousands of clones, about 11% recorded once. Findings and caveats of the study: PCR, the amplification step, might favor shorter templates, equally in patients and controls. Type 1 diabetes patients had moderately but significantly shorter TCRB CDR3s in all four CD4+ subsets.

Sequencing was performed on naive CD4+ T cells from blood. The chain combines TRBV9 with TRBJ2-1; 8 bases are shared with TRBD1. The receptor was derived from a young man with type 1 diabetes. CDR3 DNA: TGTGCCAGCAGCTCCCGGGGGACAGGAGGTCCCAATGAGCAGTTCTTC. It yields the protein CASSSRGTGGPNEQFF.